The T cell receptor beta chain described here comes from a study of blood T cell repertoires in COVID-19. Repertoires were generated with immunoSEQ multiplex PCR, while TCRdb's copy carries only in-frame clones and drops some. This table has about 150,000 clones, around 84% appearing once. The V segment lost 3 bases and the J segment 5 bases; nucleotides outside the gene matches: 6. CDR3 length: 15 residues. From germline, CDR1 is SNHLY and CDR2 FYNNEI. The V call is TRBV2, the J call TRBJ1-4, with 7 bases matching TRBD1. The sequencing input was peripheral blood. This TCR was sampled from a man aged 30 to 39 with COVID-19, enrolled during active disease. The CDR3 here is CASSDSRGRNEKLFF. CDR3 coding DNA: TGTGCCAGCAGTGATAGTAGGGGGCGGAATGAAAAACTGTTTTTT. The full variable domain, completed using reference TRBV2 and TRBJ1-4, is EPEVTQTPSHQVTQMGQEVILRCVPISNHLYFYWYRQILGQKVEFLVSFYNNEISEKSEIFDDQFSVERPDGSNFTLKIRSTKLEDSAMYFCASSDSRGRNEKLFFGSGTQLSVL.